This TCR beta chain was identified during a study of Ad26.COV2.S vaccination and SARS-CoV-2 variants. Clones were read by immunoSEQ multiplex PCR, and TCRdb kept only the in-frame ones, dropping some. This sample has roughly 320,000 clones; about nine tenths occur once, and the top ten carry 3.4%. The V gene lost 0 bases and the J gene lost 4 bases, with 13 bases spanning the gap. The CDR3 is made up of 17 amino acids. CDR1 and CDR2 (germline): MGHRA, YSYEKL. Treatment described: about 20 received Ad26.COV2.S at low or high dose, single or two shots; several received placebo; per-sample allocation not given. Repertoires come from day 63 after the first vaccine or placebo injection.

J is TRBJ1-6 and V is TRBV4-1; D call uncertain. The sequence came from a person between 18 and 65 years old who received the Ad26.COV2.S COVID-19 vaccine or a placebo. Source: peripheral blood, taken in a trial of Ad26.COV2.S vaccine versus placebo. CDR3 in DNA: TGCGCCAGCAGCCAAGATTTCCCATCCGGATATAATTCACCCCTCCACTTT. It codes for CASSQDFPSGYNSPLHF.